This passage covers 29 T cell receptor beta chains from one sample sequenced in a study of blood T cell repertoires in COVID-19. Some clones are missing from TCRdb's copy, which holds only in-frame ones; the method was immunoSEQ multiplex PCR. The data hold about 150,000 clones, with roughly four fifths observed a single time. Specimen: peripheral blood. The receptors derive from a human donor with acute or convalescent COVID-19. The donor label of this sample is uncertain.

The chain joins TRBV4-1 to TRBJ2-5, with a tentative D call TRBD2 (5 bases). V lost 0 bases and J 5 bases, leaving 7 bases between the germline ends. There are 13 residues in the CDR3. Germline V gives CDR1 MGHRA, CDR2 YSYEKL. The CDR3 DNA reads TGCGCCAGCAGCCAAGAGGAGGCGGAGACCCAGTACTTC. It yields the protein CASSQEEAETQYF.

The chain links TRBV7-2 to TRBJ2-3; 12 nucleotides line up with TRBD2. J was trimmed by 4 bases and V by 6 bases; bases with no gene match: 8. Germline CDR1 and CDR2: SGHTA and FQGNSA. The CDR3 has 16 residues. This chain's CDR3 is CASSLLAGGKSDTQYF. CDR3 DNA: TGTGCCAGCAGTCTCCTAGCGGGGGGGAAGTCAGATACGCAGTATTTT.

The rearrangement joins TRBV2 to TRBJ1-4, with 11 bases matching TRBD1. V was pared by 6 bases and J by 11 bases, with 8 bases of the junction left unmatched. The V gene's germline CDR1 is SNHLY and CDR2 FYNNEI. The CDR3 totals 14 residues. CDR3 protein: CASSVGQGVGKLFF. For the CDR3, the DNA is TGTGCCAGCAGCGTGGGACAGGGGGTGGGGAAACTGTTTTTT.

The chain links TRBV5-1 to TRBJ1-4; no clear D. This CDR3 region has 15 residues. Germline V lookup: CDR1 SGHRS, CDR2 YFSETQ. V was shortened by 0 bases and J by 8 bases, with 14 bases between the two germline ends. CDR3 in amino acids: CASSLGQSTREKLFF. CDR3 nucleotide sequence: TGCGCCAGCAGCTTGGGTCAGTCCACCAGGGAAAAACTGTTTTTT.

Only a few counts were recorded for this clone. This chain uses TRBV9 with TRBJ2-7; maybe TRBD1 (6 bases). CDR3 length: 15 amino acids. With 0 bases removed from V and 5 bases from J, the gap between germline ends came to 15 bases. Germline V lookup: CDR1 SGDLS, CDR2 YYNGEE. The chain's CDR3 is CASSVGPGELDEQYF. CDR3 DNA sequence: TGTGCCAGCAGCGTAGGGCCAGGGGAGTTGGACGAGCAGTACTTC.

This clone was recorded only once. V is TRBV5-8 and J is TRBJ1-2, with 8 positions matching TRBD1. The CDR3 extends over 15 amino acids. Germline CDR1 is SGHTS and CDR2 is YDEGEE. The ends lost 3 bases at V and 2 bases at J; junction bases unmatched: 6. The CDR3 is CASSWIGTGNYGYTF. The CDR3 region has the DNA TGTGCCAGCAGCTGGATAGGGACAGGCAACTATGGCTACACCTTC.

The CDR3 DNA reads as TGTGCCAGCAGCCCCCTTGTCGGCGGCTTCGGGGCTTTCTTT. This sequence encodes CASSPLVGGFGAFF. V is TRBV11-2 and J is TRBJ1-1, with D hard to call. The V end was cut by 5 bases, the J end by 11 bases, with 21 bases between. Germline V gene data show CDR1 as SGHAT and CDR2 as FQNNGV. This CDR3 spans 14 amino acids.

The DNA of the CDR3 is TGTGCCAGCAGTTACACCCCCGCGGGGGCCAACGTCCTGACTTTC. As protein: CASSYTPAGANVLTF. The chain recombines TRBV6-2 or TRBV6-3 with TRBJ2-6, with D uncertain. CDR1 is MNHEY and CDR2 is SVGEGT in the germline V gene. V lost 2 bases to trimming and J lost 4 bases, with 9 bases between them. The CDR3 contains 15 residues.

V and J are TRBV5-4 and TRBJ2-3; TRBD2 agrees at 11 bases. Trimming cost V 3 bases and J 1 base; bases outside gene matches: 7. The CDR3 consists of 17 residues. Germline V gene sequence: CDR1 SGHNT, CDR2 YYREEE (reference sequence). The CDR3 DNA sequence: TGTGCCAGCAGCTCCCGGACTAGCGGGTGGGGCACAGATACGCAGTATTTT. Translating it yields CASSSRTSGWGTDTQYF.

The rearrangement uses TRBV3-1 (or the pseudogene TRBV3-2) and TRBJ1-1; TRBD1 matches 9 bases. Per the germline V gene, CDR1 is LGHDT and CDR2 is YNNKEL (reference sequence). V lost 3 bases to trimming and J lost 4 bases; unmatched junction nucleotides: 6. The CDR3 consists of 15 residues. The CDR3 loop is CASSQMTGGSTEAFF. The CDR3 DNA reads TGTGCCAGCAGCCAGATGACAGGGGGAAGCACTGAAGCTTTCTTT.

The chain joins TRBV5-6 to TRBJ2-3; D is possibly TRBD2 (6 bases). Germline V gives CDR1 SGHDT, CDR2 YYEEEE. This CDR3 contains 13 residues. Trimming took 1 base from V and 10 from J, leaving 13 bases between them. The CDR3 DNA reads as TGTGCCAGCAGCTTGAGCGGGTTGACAGCGCAGTATTTT. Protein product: CASSLSGLTAQYF.

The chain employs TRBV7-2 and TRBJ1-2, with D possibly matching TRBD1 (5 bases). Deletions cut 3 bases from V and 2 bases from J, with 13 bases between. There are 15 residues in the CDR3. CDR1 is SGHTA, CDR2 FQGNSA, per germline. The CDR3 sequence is CASSLSRVVNYGYTF. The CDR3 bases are TGTGCCAGCAGCTTGAGCAGGGTCGTGAACTATGGCTACACCTTC.

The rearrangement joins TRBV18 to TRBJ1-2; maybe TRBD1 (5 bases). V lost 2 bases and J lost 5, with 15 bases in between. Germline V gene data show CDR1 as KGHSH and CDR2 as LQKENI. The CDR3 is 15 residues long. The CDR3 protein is CASSPGARGGYGYTF. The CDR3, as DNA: TGTGCCAGCTCACCAGGGGCGAGGGGAGGATATGGCTACACCTTC.

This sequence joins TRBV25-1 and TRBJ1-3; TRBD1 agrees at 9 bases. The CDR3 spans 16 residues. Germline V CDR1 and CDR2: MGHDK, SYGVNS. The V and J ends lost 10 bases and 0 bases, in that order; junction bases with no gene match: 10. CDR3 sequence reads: CATTVGQGGSGNTIYF. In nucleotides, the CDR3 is TGTGCCACCACTGTGGGACAGGGAGGCTCTGGAAACACCATATATTTT.

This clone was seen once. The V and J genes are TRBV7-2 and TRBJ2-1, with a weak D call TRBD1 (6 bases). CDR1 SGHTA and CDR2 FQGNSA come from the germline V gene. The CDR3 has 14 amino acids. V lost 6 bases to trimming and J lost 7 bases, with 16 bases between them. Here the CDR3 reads CASSYDRHRNEQFF. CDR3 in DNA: TGTGCCAGCAGTTATGACAGGCACAGGAATGAGCAGTTCTTC.

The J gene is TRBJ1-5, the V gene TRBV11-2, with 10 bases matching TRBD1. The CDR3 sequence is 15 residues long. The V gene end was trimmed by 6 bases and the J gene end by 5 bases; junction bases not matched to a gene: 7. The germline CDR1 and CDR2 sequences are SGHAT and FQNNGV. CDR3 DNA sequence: TGTGCCAGCAGTCGTACCGGGACAGGGGATCAGCCCCAGCATTTT. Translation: CASSRTGTGDQPQHF.

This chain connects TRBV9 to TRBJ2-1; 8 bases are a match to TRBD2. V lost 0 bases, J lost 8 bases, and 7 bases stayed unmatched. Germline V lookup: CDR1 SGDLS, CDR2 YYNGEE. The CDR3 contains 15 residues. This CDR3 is CASSVVDSGGYEQFF. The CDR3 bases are TGTGCCAGCAGCGTAGTAGATTCGGGGGGGTATGAGCAGTTCTTC.

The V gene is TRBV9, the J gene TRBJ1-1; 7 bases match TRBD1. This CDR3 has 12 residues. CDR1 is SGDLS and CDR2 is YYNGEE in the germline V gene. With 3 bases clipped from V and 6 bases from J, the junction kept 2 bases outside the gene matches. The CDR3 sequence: CASSADRAEAFF. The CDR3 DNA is TGTGCCAGCAGCGCCGACAGGGCTGAAGCTTTCTTT. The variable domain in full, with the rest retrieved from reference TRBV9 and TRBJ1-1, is DSGVTQTPKHLITATGQRVTLRCSPRSGDLSVYWYQQSLDQGLQFLIQYYNGEERAKGNILERFSAQQFPDLHSELNLSSLELGDSALYFCASSADRAEAFFGQGTRLTVV.

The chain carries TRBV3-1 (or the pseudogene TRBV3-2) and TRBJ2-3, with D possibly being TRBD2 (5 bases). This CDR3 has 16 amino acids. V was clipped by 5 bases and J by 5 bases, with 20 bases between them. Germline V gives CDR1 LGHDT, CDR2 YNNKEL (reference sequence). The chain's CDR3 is CASSSSRGALGDTQYF. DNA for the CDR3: TGTGCCAGCAGCTCCTCCCGGGGAGCGCTCGGAGATACGCAGTATTTT.

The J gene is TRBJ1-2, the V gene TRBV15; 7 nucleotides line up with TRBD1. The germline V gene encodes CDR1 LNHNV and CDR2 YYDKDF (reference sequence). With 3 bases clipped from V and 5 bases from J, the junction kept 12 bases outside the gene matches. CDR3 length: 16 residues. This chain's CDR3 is CATSSGGYRGSYGYTF. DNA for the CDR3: TGTGCCACCAGCAGCGGGGGTTACAGGGGTTCATATGGCTACACCTTC.

This CDR3 is CASRERGLGGELFF. The CDR3 DNA reads TGTGCCAGTAGAGAGAGGGGGCTGGGCGGGGAGCTGTTTTTT. This sequence joins TRBV19 and TRBJ2-2; 7 bases align to TRBD1. After removal of 6 bases from V and 7 bases from J, the junction contained 8 bases not matched to a gene. The CDR3 is 14 amino acids. CDR1 is LNHDA, CDR2 SQIVND, per germline (reference sequence).

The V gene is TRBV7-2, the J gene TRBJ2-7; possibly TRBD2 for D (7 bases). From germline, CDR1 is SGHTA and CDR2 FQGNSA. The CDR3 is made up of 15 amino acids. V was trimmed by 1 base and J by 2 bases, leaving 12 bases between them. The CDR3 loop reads CASSLGRGAPYEQYF. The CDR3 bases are TGTGCCAGCAGCTTAGGTCGGGGGGCTCCCTACGAGCAGTACTTC.

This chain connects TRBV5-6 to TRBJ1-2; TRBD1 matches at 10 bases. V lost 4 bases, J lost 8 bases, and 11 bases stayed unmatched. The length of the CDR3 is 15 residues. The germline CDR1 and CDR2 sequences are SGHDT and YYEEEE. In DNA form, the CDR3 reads TGTGCCAGCAGCGCGGGACAGGGGATCGTGGGGGGCTACACCTTC. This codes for CASSAGQGIVGGYTF.

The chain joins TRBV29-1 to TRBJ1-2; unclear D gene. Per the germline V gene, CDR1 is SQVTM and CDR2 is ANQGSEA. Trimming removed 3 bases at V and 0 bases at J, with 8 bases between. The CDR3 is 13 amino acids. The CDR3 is CSVEREANYGYTF. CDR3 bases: TGCAGCGTTGAGAGAGAAGCTAACTATGGCTACACCTTC.

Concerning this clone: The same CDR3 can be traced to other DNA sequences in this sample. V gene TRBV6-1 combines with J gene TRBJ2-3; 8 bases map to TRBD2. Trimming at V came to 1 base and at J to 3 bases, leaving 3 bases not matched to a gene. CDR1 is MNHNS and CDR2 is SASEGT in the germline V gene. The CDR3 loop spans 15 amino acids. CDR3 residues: CASSEGGLGTDTQYF. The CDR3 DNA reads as TGTGCCAGCAGTGAAGGGGGACTAGGAACAGATACGCAGTATTTT.

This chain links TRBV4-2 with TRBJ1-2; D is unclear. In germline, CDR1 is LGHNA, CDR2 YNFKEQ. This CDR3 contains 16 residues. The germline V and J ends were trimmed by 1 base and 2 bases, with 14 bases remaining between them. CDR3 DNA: TGTGCCAGCAGCCAAGGGGCCAGAGAAAACAACTATGGCTACACCTTC. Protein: CASSQGARENNYGYTF.

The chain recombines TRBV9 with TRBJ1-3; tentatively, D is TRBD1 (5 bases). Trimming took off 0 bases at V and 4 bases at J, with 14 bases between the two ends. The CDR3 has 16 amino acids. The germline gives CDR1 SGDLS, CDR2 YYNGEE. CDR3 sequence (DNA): TGTGCCAGCAGCGTAGCTCCGGGCACAGGAGGAAACACCATATATTTT. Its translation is CASSVAPGTGGNTIYF. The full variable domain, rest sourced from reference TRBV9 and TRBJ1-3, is DSGVTQTPKHLITATGQRVTLRCSPRSGDLSVYWYQQSLDQGLQFLIQYYNGEERAKGNILERFSAQQFPDLHSELNLSSLELGDSALYFCASSVAPGTGGNTIYFGEGSWLTVV.

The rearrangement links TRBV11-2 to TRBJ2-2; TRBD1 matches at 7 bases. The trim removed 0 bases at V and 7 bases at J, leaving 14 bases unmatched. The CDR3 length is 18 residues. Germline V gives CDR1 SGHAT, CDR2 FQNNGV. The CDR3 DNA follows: TGTGCCAGCAGCTTAGATCTCGGGGCAGGGGGTCAGGACGGGGAGCTGTTTTTT. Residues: CASSLDLGAGGQDGELFF. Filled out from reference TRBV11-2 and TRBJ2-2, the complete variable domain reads EAGVAQSPRYKIIEKRQSVAFWCNPISGHATLYWYQQILGQGPKLLIQFQNNGVVDDSQLPKDRFSAERLKGVDSTLKIQPAKLEDSAVYLCASSLDLGAGGQDGELFFGEGSRLTVL.

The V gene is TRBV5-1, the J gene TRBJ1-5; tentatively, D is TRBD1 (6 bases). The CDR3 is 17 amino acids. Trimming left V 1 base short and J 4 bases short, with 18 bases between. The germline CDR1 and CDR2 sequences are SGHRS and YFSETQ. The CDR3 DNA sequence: TGCGCCAGCAGCTTGTTCTGGGCCAACAGGGCGAATCAGCCCCAGCATTTT. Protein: CASSLFWANRANQPQHF.